The 32 T cell receptor beta chains given below trace back to one sample, sequenced in a study of blood T cell repertoires in COVID-19. Sequenced by immunoSEQ multiplex PCR; TCRdb stores in-frame clones only, minus some. This repertoire shows 150,000 or so clones, around 88% found once; its top ten account for more than 5%. Sequencing was carried out using peripheral blood. Source of these receptors: a human donor in a cohort sampled during active COVID-19.

The gene calls are TRBV19 and TRBJ2-7; 11 bases align to TRBD2. Germline V lookup: CDR1 LNHDA, CDR2 SQIVND (reference sequence). The junction had 7 bases not matched to a gene; V was cut back by 4 bases and J by 5 bases. This CDR3 contains 15 residues. The CDR3, as DNA: TGTGCCAGTAGTAGATATAGCGGGAGGGCCGACGAGCAGTACTTC. It codes for CASSRYSGRADEQYF.

The genes are TRBV11-2 and TRBJ2-5, with D possibly TRBD2 on 6 matching bases. Trimming took off 5 bases at V and 6 bases at J, with 13 bases between the two ends. Germline-derived CDR1 and CDR2 are SGHAT and FQNNGV. This CDR3 contains 13 residues. The CDR3 loop reads CASSPGGVKTQYF. The CDR3 nucleotides are TGTGCCAGCAGCCCCGGCGGGGTGAAGACCCAGTACTTC.

In DNA form, the CDR3 reads TGTGCCAGCAGGGCCATGAAAAGCTACGAGCAGTACTTC. This encodes CASRAMKSYEQYF. The genes are TRBV12-3 or TRBV12-4 and TRBJ2-7; D gene ambiguous. With 6 bases removed from V and 3 bases from J, the gap between germline ends came to 12 bases. The CDR3 totals 13 residues.

V is TRBV6-5 and J is TRBJ2-7; TRBD2 is a possible D gene (5 bases). V lost 2 bases and J 4 bases, leaving 12 bases between the germline ends. Germline CDR1 MNHEY, CDR2 SVGAGI. This CDR3 spans 14 amino acids. CDR3: CASSYGLGDYEQYF. CDR3 in DNA: TGTGCCAGCAGTTACGGCCTCGGGGATTACGAGCAGTACTTC.

The chain links TRBV21-1 to TRBJ1-2; the table's D call, TRBD1, was not checked against the DNA. TRBV21-1 is flagged as a pseudogene. The CDR3 is made up of 18 amino acids. The DNA of the CDR3 is TGTGCCAGCAGCAAAGAAGAAGGAACGGAAGGGGTCGGCTATGGCTACACCTTC. Residues: CASSKEEGTEGVGYGYTF.

This rearrangement joins TRBV14 to TRBJ2-3; TRBD2 matches 7 bases. Trimming cost V 2 bases and J 2 bases; bases outside gene matches: 4. The CDR3 runs to 15 residues. Per the germline V gene, CDR1 is SGHDN and CDR2 is FVKESK. CDR3 in DNA: TGTGCCAGCAGCCAAACGGGGGGAGCCACAGATACGCAGTATTTT. Translated: CASSQTGGATDTQYF.

This chain connects TRBV5-1 to TRBJ2-7; 11 bases align to TRBD2. The germline V gene has CDR1 SGHRS and CDR2 YFSETQ. V was clipped by 1 base and J by 0 bases; unmatched bases: 0. The CDR3 covers 15 residues. CDR3 nucleotides: TGCGCCAGCAGCTTGACTAGCGGGAGCTCCTACGAGCAGTACTTC. Translation: CASSLTSGSSYEQYF.

This chain joins TRBV7-9 and TRBJ2-2; 9 nucleotides agree with TRBD2. This CDR3 spans 15 amino acids. Germline CDR1 and CDR2: SEHNR and FQNEAQ (reference sequence). The ends lost 3 bases at V and 5 bases at J; junction bases unmatched: 4. In DNA form, the CDR3 reads TGTGCCAGCAGCTTCGCGGGGGGGATGACCGGGGAGCTGTTTTTT. Protein product: CASSFAGGMTGELFF.

This chain joins TRBV7-2 and TRBJ1-4; D call uncertain. CDR3 length: 14 amino acids. From germline, CDR1 is SGHTA and CDR2 FQGNSA. Trimming pared 4 bases from V and 0 bases from J, leaving 6 bases between. The CDR3 DNA reads TGTGCCAGCAGCTCTTATTCAACTAATGAAAAACTGTTTTTT. This sequence encodes CASSSYSTNEKLFF.

The chain employs TRBV11-2 and TRBJ2-2, with D perhaps matching TRBD2 (6 bases). The CDR3 contains 17 residues. Trimming removed 3 bases at V and 2 bases at J, with 16 bases between. From germline, CDR1 is SGHAT and CDR2 FQNNGV. The CDR3 DNA reads TGTGCCAGCAGCTTCCTCTCCGGGACTTTAAACACCGGGGAGCTGTTTTTT. It specifies CASSFLSGTLNTGELFF.

The genes are TRBV7-9 and TRBJ1-2; TRBD1 matches 8 bases. This CDR3 is 14 amino acids long. CDR1 is SEHNR, CDR2 FQNEAQ, per germline (reference sequence). V trimming: 5 bases; J trimming: 4 bases; junction bases outside the gene matches: 6. Here the CDR3 DNA reads TGTGCCAGCAGCGGACTGACAGGGGCCTATGGCTACACCTTC. Residues: CASSGLTGAYGYTF.

The rearrangement joins TRBV6-2 or TRBV6-3 to TRBJ2-7; perhaps TRBD1 as D (8 bases). The CDR3 is 17 amino acids. The germline V gene encodes CDR1 MNHEY and CDR2 SVGEGT. Trimming cost V 0 bases and J 2 bases, with 17 bases left between them. CDR3 sequence reads: CASSYSSTGGTTYEQYF. The DNA of the CDR3 is TGTGCCAGCAGTTACTCGAGTACAGGGGGGACTACCTACGAGCAGTACTTC.

This chain uses TRBV5-1 with TRBJ2-3, with 10 bases that match TRBD1. The length of the CDR3 is 16 residues. J lost 1 base, V lost 0 bases, and 2 bases had no gene match. Per the germline V gene, CDR1 is SGHRS and CDR2 is YFSETQ. In DNA form, the CDR3 reads TGCGCCAGCAGCTTGGCGACAGGGGGCGGCACAGATACGCAGTATTTT. It is translated as CASSLATGGGTDTQYF.

As to this clone: Other nucleotide sequences from this sample produce the same CDR3. The V gene is TRBV11-2, the J gene TRBJ2-7; 12 nucleotides agree with TRBD2. This CDR3 is built from 15 residues. The V segment lost 2 bases and the J segment 2 bases; nucleotides outside the gene matches: 1. Germline values: CDR1 SGHAT, CDR2 FQNNGV. The CDR3 nucleotides are TGTGCCAGCAGCTTACTAGCGGGGGGGCCCTACGAGCAGTACTTC. This gives the protein CASSLLAGGPYEQYF.

The V call is TRBV2, the J call TRBJ2-5; a possible D gene is TRBD2 (6 bases). This CDR3 spans 12 amino acids. The germline V gene encodes CDR1 SNHLY and CDR2 FYNNEI. The V end lost 11 bases, the J end lost 4 bases, and 14 bases lay between the germline ends. The DNA of the CDR3 is TGTGCCGGAGGGAGAGAAGGAGAGACCCAGTACTTC. This translates into CAGGREGETQYF.

The chain links TRBV18 to TRBJ1-1, with 9 positions matching TRBD1. Per germline, CDR1 KGHSH and CDR2 LQKENI. The CDR3 extends over 15 amino acids. V gave up 5 bases and J gave up 5 bases; unmatched junction bases: 9. CDR3 DNA sequence: TGTGCCAGCTCATTAAAACAGGGGGCGGAAACTGAAGCTTTCTTT. Amino acid sequence: CASSLKQGAETEAFF.

About this clone: The junction shows a germline mismatch at one end, possibly a read error. The rearrangement uses TRBV4-1 and TRBJ1-3, with D unresolved. The CDR3 contains 11 residues. CDR1 MGHRA and CDR2 YSYEKL come from the germline V gene. CDR3: CASSQDTAERF. In DNA form, the CDR3 reads TGCGCCAGCAGCCAAGATACGGCGGAGCGGTTT.

The chain links TRBV7-9 to TRBJ2-7, with unresolved D. The germline V and J ends were trimmed by 6 bases and 3 bases, with 12 bases remaining between them. The CDR3 has 13 amino acids. Germline-derived CDR1 and CDR2 are SEHNR and FQNEAQ (reference sequence). DNA for the CDR3: TGTGCCAGCAGTTATGAGTCCTTCTACGAGCAGTACTTC. Residues: CASSYESFYEQYF.

The chain couples TRBV19 to TRBJ2-6; possibly TRBD1 for D (6 bases). Per germline, CDR1 LNHDA and CDR2 SQIVND (reference sequence). This CDR3 is 16 amino acids long. The V and J ends lost 3 bases and 3 bases respectively, with 12 bases between them. CDR3 nucleotide sequence: TGTGCCAGTAGTATTGGCAGGGGTTTTGGGGCCAACGTCCTGACTTTC. Encoded protein: CASSIGRGFGANVLTF.

The V gene is TRBV6-1, the J gene TRBJ1-3; 7 positions agree with TRBD1. J gave up 0 bases and V 1 base, and 3 bases lay outside the gene matches. This CDR3 is built from 16 residues. Looked up from germline, CDR1 is MNHNS and CDR2 is SASEGT. CDR3 sequence (DNA): TGTGCCAGCAGTGAAGGGACAGGCTTCTCTGGAAACACCATATATTTT. Protein product: CASSEGTGFSGNTIYF.

The DNA of the CDR3 is TGTGCCAGCAGTAAAGACAGGGCCCCCTACGAGCAGTACTTC. Translation: CASSKDRAPYEQYF. The V and J genes are TRBV2 and TRBJ2-7; 7 positions agree with TRBD1. Trimming at V came to 5 bases and at J to 2 bases, leaving 6 bases not matched to a gene. This CDR3 spans 14 amino acids. Germline loops: CDR1 SNHLY, CDR2 FYNNEI.

The V gene is TRBV7-9, the J gene TRBJ2-6; 10 nucleotides line up with TRBD1. The length of the CDR3 is 19 residues. Germline CDR1 is SEHNR and CDR2 is FQNEAQ (reference sequence). V lost 0 bases and J lost 1; bases outside the gene matches: 6. The CDR3: CASSLAPGQGFSGANVLTF. CDR3 in DNA: TGTGCCAGCAGCTTAGCCCCGGGACAGGGGTTTTCTGGGGCCAACGTCCTGACTTTC.

This clone has a handful of counts. The rearrangement uses TRBV6-6 and TRBJ1-6, with 11 bases matching TRBD1. V shed 6 bases, J shed 9 bases, and the junction held 4 bases outside the gene matches. Germline CDR1 is MNHNY and CDR2 is SVGAGI (reference sequence). The CDR3 extends over 14 amino acids. The CDR3 loop is CASSTGTGGSPLHF. CDR3 coding DNA: TGTGCCAGCAGCACCGGGACAGGGGGTTCACCCCTCCACTTT.

J is TRBJ1-2 and V is TRBV11-3; TRBD1 is a possible D gene (6 bases). The germline V gene encodes CDR1 SGHNT and CDR2 YENEEA. V lost 0 bases and J lost 5, with 13 bases in between. The CDR3 runs to 15 residues. CDR3 bases: TGTGCCAGCAGCTTAGAGGGGGCGACCATTTATGGCTACACCTTC. Amino acids: CASSLEGATIYGYTF.

The rearrangement links TRBV9 to TRBJ2-3; 12 positions match TRBD2. With V trimmed by 4 bases and J by 0 bases, 9 bases remained unmatched. There are 18 residues in the CDR3. Looked up from germline, CDR1 is SGDLS and CDR2 is YYNGEE. CDR3 nucleotide sequence: TGTGCCAGCAGCATAACTAGCGGGGGGTTTTCTAGCACAGATACGCAGTATTTT. Its protein product is CASSITSGGFSSTDTQYF.

The CDR3 loop is CASRPGQGNEKLFF. Here the CDR3 DNA reads TGTGCCAGTAGGCCGGGACAGGGGAATGAAAAACTGTTTTTT. The chain uses TRBV19 and TRBJ1-4, with 10 bases identical to TRBD1. This CDR3 contains 14 residues. Per germline, CDR1 LNHDA and CDR2 SQIVND (reference sequence). J was trimmed by 5 bases and V by 6 bases; bases with no gene match: 3.

The count of this clone is one. This chain uses TRBV5-8 with TRBJ1-2; a possible D gene is TRBD1 (6 bases). Trimming removed 4 bases from V and 4 bases from J, with 14 bases in between. Germline loops: CDR1 SGHTS, CDR2 YDEGEE. The CDR3 length is 14 residues. CDR3 loop: CASSKDRGGYGYTF. CDR3 in DNA: TGTGCCAGCAGCAAGGACAGAGGGGGCTATGGCTACACCTTC.

The chain couples TRBV11-2 to TRBJ1-6; D not resolved. Germline V gene data show CDR1 as SGHAT and CDR2 as FQNNGV. The CDR3 is made up of 16 amino acids. Trimming left V 3 bases short and J 2 bases short, with 11 bases between. Written as DNA, the CDR3 is TGTGCCAGCAGCTTCGGGGAAAGGGCCTATAATTCACCCCTCCACTTT. Protein: CASSFGERAYNSPLHF.

This clone came up once. The V gene is TRBV11-3, the J gene TRBJ2-7; no clear D. The V gene's germline CDR1 is SGHNT and CDR2 YENEEA. The V end lost 7 bases, the J end lost 0 bases, and 13 bases lay between the germline ends. This CDR3 has 14 amino acids. CDR3 sequence: CASTPTSSSYEQYF. CDR3 in DNA: TGTGCCAGCACCCCAACCTCGAGCTCCTACGAGCAGTACTTC.

The chain carries TRBV7-2 and TRBJ2-1; D gene ambiguous. The germline V gene encodes CDR1 SGHTA and CDR2 FQGNSA. The V end was cut by 1 base, the J end by 4 bases, with 14 bases between. The CDR3 has 16 residues. CDR3 sequence reads: CASSLELPFLYNEQFF. The CDR3 DNA reads TGTGCCAGCAGCTTAGAACTACCCTTTCTTTACAATGAGCAGTTCTTC.

The CDR3: CASSRQVNTEAFF. The CDR3 DNA reads TGTGCCAGCAGCAGACAGGTTAACACTGAAGCTTTCTTT. This rearrangement joins TRBV7-3 to TRBJ1-1; TRBD1 might be the D (6 bases). The CDR3 length is 13 residues. V was trimmed by 5 bases and J by 2 bases, leaving 9 bases between them. CDR1 and CDR2 from the germline V gene are SGHTA and FQGTGA.

The chain recombines TRBV11-3 with TRBJ1-6; D call uncertain. Germline assignment: CDR1 SGHNT and CDR2 YENEEA. With 1 base removed from V and 7 bases from J, the gap between germline ends came to 14 bases. The CDR3 consists of 16 residues. CDR3 bases: TGTGCCAGCAGCTTAGCGGGGTCCGGTGGAAATTCACCCCTCCACTTT. Amino acids: CASSLAGSGGNSPLHF. Drawing the rest from reference TRBV11-3 and TRBJ1-6, the complete variable domain is EAGVVQSPRYKIIEKKQPVAFWCNPISGHNTLYWYLQNLGQGPELLIRYENEEAVDDSQLPKDRFSAERLKGVDSTLKIQPAELGDSAVYLCASSLAGSGGNSPLHFGNGTRLTVT.